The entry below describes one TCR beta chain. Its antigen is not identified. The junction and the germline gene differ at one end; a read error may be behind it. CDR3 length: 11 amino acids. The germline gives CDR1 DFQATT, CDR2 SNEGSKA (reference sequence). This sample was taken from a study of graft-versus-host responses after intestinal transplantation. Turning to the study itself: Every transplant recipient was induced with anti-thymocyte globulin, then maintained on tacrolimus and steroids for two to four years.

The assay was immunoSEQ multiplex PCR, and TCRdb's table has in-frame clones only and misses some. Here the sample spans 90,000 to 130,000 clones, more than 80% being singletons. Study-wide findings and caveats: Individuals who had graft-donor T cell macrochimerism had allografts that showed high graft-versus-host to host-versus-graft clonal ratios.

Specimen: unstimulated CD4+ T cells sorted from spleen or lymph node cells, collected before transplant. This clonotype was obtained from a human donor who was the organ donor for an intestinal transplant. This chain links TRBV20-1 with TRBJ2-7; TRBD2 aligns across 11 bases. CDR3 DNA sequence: TGCAGCGCTAGCGGGAGGACCGAGCAGTACTTC. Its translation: CSASGRTEQYF.